These 13 T cell receptor beta chains were sequenced from one sample in a study of blood T cell repertoires in COVID-19. Method: immunoSEQ multiplex PCR; TCRdb's copy keeps in-frame clones and lacks some. The sample carries about 87,000 clones, approximately 83% recorded once. The sequencing input was peripheral blood. The origin of the receptors is a woman in her seventies with acute or convalescent COVID-19.

This clone was observed a handful of times. The chain carries TRBV30 and TRBJ1-2; D ambiguous. V was cut by 4 bases and J by 2 bases, with 8 bases left in between. Germline CDR1 GTSNPN, CDR2 SVGIG (reference sequence). The length of the CDR3 is 12 residues. In DNA form, the CDR3 reads TGTGCCTGGACAGGATTCAACTATGGCTACACCTTC. Residues: CAWTGFNYGYTF.

The chain uses TRBV4-1 and TRBJ1-6; D is unresolved. The CDR3 runs to 12 residues. CDR1 MGHRA and CDR2 YSYEKL come from the germline V gene. V was pared by 1 base and J by 15 bases, with 10 bases between. Here the CDR3 reads CASSQVRSVLHF. Here the CDR3 DNA reads TGCGCCAGCAGCCAAGTCCGGTCTGTCCTCCACTTT.

The V call is TRBV6-5, the J call TRBJ1-4; D is perhaps TRBD1 (6 bases). V gave up 5 bases and J gave up 4 bases, with 14 bases separating them. Germline CDR1 MNHEY, CDR2 SVGAGI. The CDR3 loop spans 15 amino acids. The CDR3 region is CASSRRQVRNEKLFF. The DNA of the CDR3 is TGTGCCAGCAGTAGACGACAGGTCCGTAATGAAAAACTGTTTTTT.

This sequence joins TRBV2 and TRBJ1-3, with D possibly matching TRBD1 (5 bases). Between the trimmed V and J ends, which lost 4 bases and 3 bases, there was a span of 13 bases. Looked up from germline, CDR1 is SNHLY and CDR2 is FYNNEI. CDR3 length equals 15 residues. Here the CDR3 reads CASSAIAGIGNTIYF. The CDR3 nucleotides read TGTGCCAGCAGTGCTATTGCAGGGATTGGAAACACCATATATTTT. Drawing the rest from reference TRBV2 and TRBJ1-3, the complete variable domain is EPEVTQTPSHQVTQMGQEVILRCVPISNHLYFYWYRQILGQKVEFLVSFYNNEISEKSEIFDDQFSVERPDGSNFTLKIRSTKLEDSAMYFCASSAIAGIGNTIYFGEGSWLTVV.

The chain is built from TRBV7-8 and TRBJ2-5, with 7 bases lining up with TRBD1. The CDR3 sequence is 13 residues long. The germline CDR1 and CDR2 sequences are SGHVS and FQNEAQ. J lost 9 bases, V lost 5 bases, and 9 bases had no gene match. CDR3 in amino acids: CASSPTGHLAQYF. The CDR3 DNA is TGTGCCAGCAGCCCGACAGGGCATCTGGCCCAGTACTTC. Full variable domain (outside the CDR3, taken from reference TRBV7-8 and TRBJ2-5): GAGVSQSPRYKVAKRGQDVALRCDPISGHVSLFWYQQALGQGPEFLTYFQNEAQLDKSGLPSDRFFAERPEGSVSTLKIQRTQQEDSAVYLCASSPTGHLAQYFGPGTRLLVL.

This clone has just a few counts. This chain joins TRBV6-5 and TRBJ1-1; D call uncertain. Trimming stripped 8 bases from V and 10 bases from J, with 20 bases between. Germline V gene data show CDR1 as MNHEY and CDR2 as SVGAGI. This CDR3 is 13 amino acids long. CDR3 bases: TGTGCCAGCTGGGAGGGAGGGAAGGTCGTAGCTTTCTTT. This codes for CASWEGGKVVAFF.

This chain links TRBV5-1 with TRBJ2-1; D possibly corresponds to TRBD2 (6 bases). CDR1 and CDR2 from the germline V gene are SGHRS and YFSETQ. V gave up 5 bases and J gave up 4 bases, with 13 bases separating them. The CDR3 totals 14 residues. The CDR3 sequence: CASSQAGHYNEQFF. CDR3 bases: TGCGCCAGCAGTCAGGCGGGGCATTACAATGAGCAGTTCTTC.

This clone was found once. The chain combines TRBV10-2 with TRBJ2-7, with unresolved D. CDR3 length: 12 residues. The germline CDR1 and CDR2 sequences are WSHSY and SAAADI. The V gene lost 3 bases and the J gene lost 0 bases, with 3 bases spanning the gap. CDR3 residues: CASSDNSYEQYF. The CDR3 nucleotides are TGCGCCAGCAGTGACAACTCCTACGAGCAGTACTTC.

This chain links TRBV23-1 with TRBJ1-2; tentative D call: TRBD1 (6 bases). TRBV23-1 is identified as an open reading frame with a role that is uncertain. This CDR3 region has 14 residues. V was cut by 6 bases and J by 7 bases, with 18 bases left in between. As DNA, the CDR3 is TGCGCCAGCAGAGAACCGACAGGCTGGAGTGGCTACACCTTC. Its protein is CASREPTGWSGYTF.

This clone was observed a few times. The rearrangement joins TRBV3-1 (or the pseudogene TRBV3-2) to TRBJ1-4; no reliable D call. The germline V gene encodes CDR1 LGHDT and CDR2 YNNKEL (reference sequence). This CDR3 has 14 residues. V lost 5 bases, J lost 0 bases, and 7 bases lay in between. CDR3 sequence reads: CASSFSSTNEKLFF. The CDR3 region has the DNA TGTGCCAGCAGCTTTAGTTCAACTAATGAAAAACTGTTTTTT.

The CDR3 DNA reads TGTGCCACCAGTGCCCCCTGGGGGGTTCAGGAAAGAAATGAGCAGTTCTTC. Its translation is CATSAPWGVQERNEQFF. This chain joins TRBV24-1 and TRBJ2-1; D possibly corresponds to TRBD2 (6 bases). CDR1 and CDR2 (germline): KGHDR, SFDVKD. The CDR3 is 17 amino acids. Trimming stripped 5 bases from V and 7 bases from J, with 23 bases between.

The rearrangement joins TRBV28 to TRBJ2-1; a possible D gene is TRBD1 (5 bases). The germline CDR1 and CDR2 sequences are MDHEN and SYDVKM. CDR3 length equals 13 residues. Trimming left V 6 bases short and J 1 base short, with 7 bases between. The CDR3 protein is CASRAGSYNEQFF. The CDR3 nucleotides read TGTGCCAGCAGGGCAGGGTCCTACAATGAGCAGTTCTTC.

The rearrangement links TRBV15 to TRBJ2-3; 9 bases line up with TRBD1. The CDR3 extends over 15 amino acids. The V segment lost 1 base and the J segment 5 bases; nucleotides outside the gene matches: 4. CDR1 is LNHNV and CDR2 is YYDKDF in the germline V gene (reference sequence). As DNA, the CDR3 is TGTGCCACCAGCAGAGGACGGACAGGGGTAGATACGCAGTATTTT. The encoded protein is CATSRGRTGVDTQYF.